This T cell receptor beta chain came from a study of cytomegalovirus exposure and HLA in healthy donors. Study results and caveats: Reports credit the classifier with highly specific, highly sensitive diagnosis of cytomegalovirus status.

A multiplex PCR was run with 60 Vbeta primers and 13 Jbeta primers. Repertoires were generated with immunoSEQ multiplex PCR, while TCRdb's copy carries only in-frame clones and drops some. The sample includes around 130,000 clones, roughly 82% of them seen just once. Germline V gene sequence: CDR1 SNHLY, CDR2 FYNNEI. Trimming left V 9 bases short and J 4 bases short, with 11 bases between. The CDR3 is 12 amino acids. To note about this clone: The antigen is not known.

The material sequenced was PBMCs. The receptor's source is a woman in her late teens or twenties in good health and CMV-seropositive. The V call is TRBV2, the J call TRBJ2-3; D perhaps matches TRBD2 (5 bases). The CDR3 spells CARPGNSDTQYF. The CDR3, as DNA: TGTGCCAGACCCGGGAATTCAGATACGCAGTATTTT. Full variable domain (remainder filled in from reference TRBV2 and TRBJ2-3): EPEVTQTPSHQVTQMGQEVILRCVPISNHLYFYWYRQILGQKVEFLVSFYNNEISEKSEIFDDQFSVERPDGSNFTLKIRSTKLEDSAMYFCARPGNSDTQYFGPGTRLTVL.